These 30 T cell receptor beta chains originate from one sample sequenced in a study of OX40 agonist ivuxolimab in advanced cancers. Produced via immunoSEQ multiplex PCR; TCRdb's table is partial and in-frame only. Among about 46,000 clones, more than 85% were seen once, and the ten largest hold 10% to 12%. The source was CD4+ or CD8+ T cells sorted from blood, collected in a trial of the OX40 agonist ivuxolimab. These receptor sequences come from an adult with an advanced solid tumor such as melanoma, head and neck, liver or kidney cancer.

The chain uses TRBV9 and TRBJ2-1; tentatively, D is TRBD1 (6 bases). Germline CDR1 reads SGDLS; CDR2 reads YYNGEE. The CDR3 sequence is 18 residues long. V dropped 4 bases and J dropped 3 bases, with 23 bases sitting between them. The CDR3 nucleotides are TGTGCCAGCAGCTCGAGCCTGTGGGACACCGGCCACTACAATGAGCAGTTCTTC. Its translation: CASSSSLWDTGHYNEQFF.

V usage is TRBV14 and J usage is TRBJ1-6; D is possibly TRBD1 (6 bases). Germline-derived CDR1 and CDR2 are SGHDN and FVKESK. V shed 1 base and J shed 10 bases, with 8 bases lying between them. This CDR3 comprises 13 residues. The DNA of the CDR3 is TGTGCCAGCAGCCAAGCAGGACAGTCACCCCTCCACTTT. Protein: CASSQAGQSPLHF. Complete variable domain (other parts from reference TRBV14 and TRBJ1-6): EAGVTQFPSHSVIEKGQTVTLRCDPISGHDNLYWYRRVMGKEIKFLLHFVKESKQDESGMPNNRFLAERTGGTYSTLKVQPAELEDSGVYFCASSQAGQSPLHFGNGTRLTVT.

This clone was counted between two and nine times. The V call is TRBV9, the J call TRBJ2-1; a weak D match, TRBD2 (6 bases). The CDR3 sequence is 15 residues long. Germline CDR1 SGDLS, CDR2 YYNGEE. V shed 2 bases and J shed 0 bases, with 9 bases lying between them. The CDR3 region has the DNA TGTGCCAGCAGCGTTAGCGGCAGCTCCTACAATGAGCAGTTCTTC. As protein: CASSVSGSSYNEQFF.

The chain links TRBV2 to TRBJ1-3, with unresolved D. This CDR3 is 15 amino acids long. Trimming removed 7 bases at V and 4 bases at J, with 17 bases between. Germline loops: CDR1 SNHLY, CDR2 FYNNEI. The DNA of the CDR3 is TGTGCCAGCAAGCATCGTCCTCTCACAGGAAACACCATATATTTT. Amino acids: CASKHRPLTGNTIYF.

This clone was seen just once. The rearrangement joins TRBV7-9 to TRBJ2-5; 9 nucleotides align to TRBD2. This CDR3 contains 15 residues. The germline gives CDR1 SEHNR, CDR2 FQNEAQ (reference sequence). J was trimmed by 4 bases and V by 7 bases; bases with no gene match: 10. DNA of the CDR3: TGTGCCAGCAAGATCGTCAGCGGGGGGTTAGAGACCCAGTACTTC. It yields the protein CASKIVSGGLETQYF.

This rearrangement joins TRBV13 to TRBJ1-3; no definite D call. Germline V CDR1 and CDR2: PRHDT, FYEKMQ (reference sequence). V was clipped by 4 bases and J by 6 bases, with 13 bases between them. The CDR3 extends over 14 amino acids. The CDR3 DNA follows: TGTGCCAGCAGCTATAGGAATCAGGAAAACACCATATATTTT. It translates to CASSYRNQENTIYF.

The chain has TRBV7-9 and TRBJ2-7; TRBD2 aligns across 9 bases. The CDR3 covers 14 residues. The V gene's germline CDR1 is SEHNR and CDR2 FQNEAQ (reference sequence). Trimming at V came to 3 bases and at J to 6 bases, leaving 6 bases not matched to a gene. This CDR3 is CASSFLAGLREQYF. DNA of the CDR3: TGTGCCAGCAGCTTCCTAGCGGGGCTTCGCGAGCAGTACTTC.

The rearrangement links TRBV6-6 to TRBJ2-1, with a possible D match to TRBD2 (6 bases). This CDR3 contains 14 residues. CDR1 is MNHNY, CDR2 SVGAGI, per germline (reference sequence). The V end lost 5 bases, the J end lost 0 bases, and 8 bases lay between the germline ends. The CDR3: CASSRGSSYNEQFF. The CDR3 DNA reads as TGTGCCAGCAGTCGGGGGAGCTCCTACAATGAGCAGTTCTTC.

The CDR3 is CASSLGREYNEQFF. The CDR3 nucleotides are TGTGCCAGCAGCTTGGGCAGGGAGTACAATGAGCAGTTCTTC. The chain couples TRBV7-9 to TRBJ2-1; D tentatively fits TRBD1 or TRBD2 (5 bases each). Per germline, CDR1 SEHNR and CDR2 FQNEAQ (reference sequence). The ends were cut back, 3 bases at V and 4 bases at J, with 10 bases in the middle. CDR3 length equals 14 residues.

Only a few counts were recorded for this clone. The rearrangement joins TRBV5-1 to TRBJ1-2, with TRBD1 matching 7 bases. CDR3 length: 15 residues. After removal of 6 bases from V and 3 bases from J, the junction contained 11 bases not matched to a gene. Per the germline V gene, CDR1 is SGHRS and CDR2 is YFSETQ. The CDR3 DNA follows: TGCGCCAGCAAATGGGGGGGACAGTCGGACTATGGCTACACCTTC. Translating it yields CASKWGGQSDYGYTF. Full variable domain (missing parts from reference TRBV5-1 and TRBJ1-2): KAGVTQTPRYLIKTRGQQVTLSCSPISGHRSVSWYQQTPGQGLQFLFEYFSETQRNKGNFPGRFSGRQFSNSRSEMNVSTLELGDSALYLCASKWGGQSDYGYTFGSGTRLTVV.

By frequency in the sample, this clone is medium-sized (0.01 to 0.1%). The chain employs TRBV2 and TRBJ2-2, with TRBD2 as a possible D gene (6 bases). The CDR3 extends over 16 amino acids. The germline gives CDR1 SNHLY, CDR2 FYNNEI. V gave up 3 bases and J gave up 7 bases, with 18 bases separating them. The chain's CDR3 is CASSEAPWGGHGELFF. CDR3 in DNA: TGTGCCAGCAGTGAGGCCCCATGGGGAGGTCACGGGGAGCTGTTTTTT.

The V call is TRBV19, the J call TRBJ1-3; D remains ambiguous. Per the germline V gene, CDR1 is LNHDA and CDR2 is SQIVND (reference sequence). The CDR3 is 15 residues long. Trimming left V 1 base short and J 0 bases short, with 7 bases between. CDR3 DNA sequence: TGTGCCAGTAGTATAGGCAGTAGCTCTGGAAACACCATATATTTT. This codes for CASSIGSSSGNTIYF.

V is TRBV7-6 and J is TRBJ2-1; TRBD1 might be the D (6 bases). The CDR3 runs to 14 residues. V was cut by 3 bases and J by 4 bases, with 10 bases left in between. Germline V gives CDR1 SGHVS, CDR2 FNYEAQ. The CDR3 region has the DNA TGTGCCAGCAGCTTGGACAGTTATTACAATGAGCAGTTCTTC. Its translation is CASSLDSYYNEQFF.

This chain uses TRBV5-6 with TRBJ1-2, with D possibly matching TRBD1 (5 bases). The V gene's germline CDR1 is SGHDT and CDR2 YYEEEE. CDR3 length: 13 residues. V was shortened by 2 bases and J by 8 bases, with 13 bases between the two germline ends. The CDR3 sequence is CASSFRGVEGYTF. The CDR3 region has the DNA TGTGCCAGCAGCTTCCGGGGGGTTGAAGGCTACACCTTC. Filled out from reference TRBV5-6 and TRBJ1-2, the complete variable domain reads DAGVTQSPTHLIKTRGQQVTLRCSPKSGHDTVSWYQQALGQGPQFIFQYYEEEERQRGNFPDRFSGHQFPNYSSELNVNALLLGDSALYLCASSFRGVEGYTFGSGTRLTVV.

The chain carries TRBV14 and TRBJ1-6, with D hard to call. Germline V CDR1 and CDR2: SGHDN, FVKESK. The CDR3 is made up of 17 amino acids. V was clipped by 0 bases and J by 7 bases, with 16 bases between them. In DNA, the CDR3 is TGTGCCAGCAGCCAAGAGGGAGCAGGTTTGTGGAATTCACCCCTCCACTTT. Translation: CASSQEGAGLWNSPLHF.

The chain employs TRBV11-2 and TRBJ2-7; D might be TRBD1 (6 bases). Trimming removed 4 bases at V and 3 bases at J, with 19 bases between. The CDR3 has 16 amino acids. CDR1 is SGHAT and CDR2 is FQNNGV in the germline V gene. Here the CDR3 reads CASSSRSPGEHYEQYF. The CDR3, as DNA: TGTGCCAGCAGCTCCCGTAGTCCAGGGGAACACTACGAGCAGTACTTC.

The rearrangement uses TRBV7-2 and TRBJ1-2; D is unresolved. The CDR3 spans 14 residues. The germline CDR1 and CDR2 sequences are SGHTA and FQGNSA. V lost 5 bases and J 4 bases, leaving 14 bases between the germline ends. CDR3 in amino acids: CASSPRVNPYGYTF. CDR3 nucleotide sequence: TGTGCCAGCAGCCCCAGAGTGAATCCCTATGGCTACACCTTC.

The chain couples TRBV9 to TRBJ2-3; D remains ambiguous. Trimming removed 0 bases from V and 4 bases from J, with 3 bases in between. The CDR3 contains 12 residues. Per the germline V gene, CDR1 is SGDLS and CDR2 is YYNGEE. This chain's CDR3 is CASSVGADTQYF. The CDR3 nucleotides read TGTGCCAGCAGCGTAGGGGCAGATACGCAGTATTTT. The full variable domain, rest sourced from reference TRBV9 and TRBJ2-3, is DSGVTQTPKHLITATGQRVTLRCSPRSGDLSVYWYQQSLDQGLQFLIQYYNGEERAKGNILERFSAQQFPDLHSELNLSSLELGDSALYFCASSVGADTQYFGPGTRLTVL.

The chain carries TRBV27 and TRBJ2-7; D is unresolved. Germline CDR1 MNHEY, CDR2 SMNVEV (reference sequence). The length of the CDR3 is 14 residues. V was clipped by 3 bases and J by 2 bases, with 11 bases between them. The DNA for the CDR3 is TGTGCCAGCAGTTTGTGGCAAGGAGCCTACGAGCAGTACTTC. This codes for CASSLWQGAYEQYF.

The chain has TRBV14 and TRBJ2-5, with D possibly being TRBD2 (6 bases). This CDR3 spans 13 amino acids. Germline V lookup: CDR1 SGHDN, CDR2 FVKESK. Trimming took off 1 base at V and 8 bases at J, with 11 bases between the two ends. CDR3 in amino acids: CASSQVPSVTQYF. CDR3 nucleotides: TGTGCCAGCAGCCAAGTCCCTAGCGTTACCCAGTACTTC.

This clone was seen once. The chain combines TRBV7-9 with TRBJ1-3; D is unresolved. The V end was cut by 5 bases, the J end by 0 bases, with 8 bases between. Germline assignment: CDR1 SEHNR and CDR2 FQNEAQ (reference sequence). This CDR3 has 14 amino acids. CDR3 in amino acids: CASSPMDSGNTIYF. As DNA, the CDR3 is TGTGCCAGCAGCCCGATGGACTCTGGAAACACCATATATTTT.

CDR3 protein: CASSEVPLAGEGEQYF. The CDR3 DNA follows: TGTGCCAGCAGTGAAGTGCCACTAGCGGGGGAGGGCGAGCAGTACTTC. This chain uses TRBV6-1 with TRBJ2-7, with 11 bases matching TRBD2. The germline gives CDR1 MNHNS, CDR2 SASEGT. After removal of 1 base from V and 6 bases from J, the junction contained 8 bases not matched to a gene. The CDR3 contains 16 residues.

The gene calls are TRBV15 and TRBJ1-4; D not resolved. Germline V CDR1 and CDR2: LNHNV, YYDKDF (reference sequence). The CDR3 totals 12 residues. Deletions cut 1 base from V and 8 bases from J, with 5 bases between. The CDR3 loop reads CATSRVGEKLFF. The CDR3, as DNA: TGTGCCACCAGCAGAGTAGGGGAAAAACTGTTTTTT.

The rearrangement joins TRBV6-5 to TRBJ1-1; no clear D. The V gene lost 3 bases and the J gene lost 6 bases, with 11 bases spanning the gap. CDR3 size: 13 residues. CDR1 and CDR2 (germline): MNHEY, SVGAGI. The CDR3 is CASSYGVKAEAFF. The CDR3 region has the DNA TGTGCCAGCAGTTATGGGGTTAAGGCTGAAGCTTTCTTT.

J is TRBJ2-3 and V is TRBV6-4; TRBD2 is a possible D gene (5 bases). The ends were cut back, 4 bases at V and 0 bases at J, with 8 bases in the middle. CDR3 length equals 14 residues. Germline lookup yields CDR1 MRHNA and CDR2 SNTAGT. CDR3 region: CASSGTASTDTQYF. For the CDR3, the DNA is TGTGCCAGCAGTGGGACTGCTAGCACAGATACGCAGTATTTT.

The V call is TRBV4-1, the J call TRBJ1-2; D is unclear. The germline gives CDR1 MGHRA, CDR2 YSYEKL. The CDR3 covers 14 residues. The germline V and J ends were trimmed by 4 bases and 7 bases, with 16 bases remaining between them. The CDR3 protein is CASSPRTVSAGYTF. CDR3 nucleotide sequence: TGCGCCAGCAGCCCCCGGACCGTCTCGGCTGGCTACACCTTC.

V and J are TRBV7-7 and TRBJ2-1, with 9 bases identical to TRBD2. There are 15 residues in the CDR3. Germline assignment: CDR1 SSHAT and CDR2 FNYEAQ (reference sequence). With V trimmed by 1 base and J by 8 bases, 6 bases remained unmatched. CDR3 sequence reads: CASSLGAGGIDEQFF. As DNA, the CDR3 is TGTGCCAGCAGCTTAGGGGCGGGGGGGATCGATGAGCAGTTCTTC.

V and J are TRBV5-6 and TRBJ2-7, with TRBD2 identical over 11 bases. Germline CDR1 and CDR2: SGHDT and YYEEEE. The CDR3 contains 17 residues. V lost 0 bases to trimming and J lost 4 bases; unmatched junction nucleotides: 9. CDR3 nucleotides: TGTGCCAGCAGCTTGGCCCTAGCGGGGGGAAGTAGGTACGAGCAGTACTTC. It encodes CASSLALAGGSRYEQYF.

The V and J genes are TRBV27 and TRBJ2-1; D is perhaps TRBD1 or TRBD2 (5 bases each). The V gene's germline CDR1 is MNHEY and CDR2 SMNVEV (reference sequence). The CDR3 contains 12 residues. Trimming cost V 8 bases and J 9 bases, with 14 bases left between them. DNA of the CDR3: TGTGCCAGCCTACCTGGGACGGGTGAGCAGTTCTTC. Protein: CASLPGTGEQFF.

The chain links TRBV4-1 to TRBJ2-7, with D possibly called TRBD1 or TRBD2 (6 bases each). Trimming pared 4 bases from V and 2 bases from J, leaving 15 bases between. The CDR3 contains 15 residues. CDR1 is MGHRA and CDR2 is YSYEKL in the germline V gene. The CDR3 sequence is CASSRGAGHPYEQYF. In nucleotides, the CDR3 is TGCGCCAGCAGCCGCGGGGCGGGACACCCCTACGAGCAGTACTTC.